The rows below give T cell receptor beta chains drawn from one sample of a study of T-cell reconstitution after alpha-beta-depleted transplantation in children. TCRdb redid the calling of the PCR reads with MiXCR, one entry per CDR3 protein. The sample lists about 440,000 distinct CDR3 sequences, around 46% occurring once. Material: PBMCs, obtained before TCRalphabeta/CD19-depleted stem cell transplant. The receptors derive from a girl between 2 and 10 years old with aplastic anemia, due to receive a stem cell transplant. CDR3s include the opening cysteine and the closing phenylalanine or tryptophan. The D gene is left open where the match is weak. Some rows have no size entry. The others give once, few or many, or a class for an expanded clone.

cdr3_length: 14
clone_size: once
d_call: NA
v_call: TRBV6-5
j_call: TRBJ2-1
cdr3_aa: CASSYKGPDNEQFF
cdr3_nt: TGTGCCAGCAGTTATAAGGGACCGGACAATGAGCAGTTCTTC

cdr3_length: 14
clone_size: few
d_call: NA
v_call: TRBV30
j_call: TRBJ2-5
cdr3_aa: CAWRYPGDSETQYF
cdr3_nt: TGTGCCTGGAGGTACCCGGGAGATTCGGAGACCCAGTACTTC

cdr3_length: 16
clone_size: few
d_call: TRBD2
v_call: TRBV7-9
j_call: TRBJ2-3
cdr3_aa: CASSPGTSGTPDTQYF
cdr3_nt: TGTGCCAGCAGCCCCGGGACTAGCGGGACCCCAGATACGCAGTATTTT

cdr3_length: 14
clone_size: NA
d_call: TRBD2
v_call: TRBV10-3
j_call: TRBJ2-3
cdr3_aa: CAISSGLRADTQYF
cdr3_nt: TGTGCCATCAGTTCGGGACTACGAGCAGATACGCAGTATTTT

cdr3_length: 15
clone_size: few
d_call: NA
v_call: TRBV10-2
j_call: TRBJ1-1
cdr3_aa: CASSVKPGGNTEAFF
cdr3_nt: TGCGCCAGCAGTGTTAAACCGGGGGGGAACACTGAAGCTTTCTTT

cdr3_length: 15
clone_size: few
d_call: NA
v_call: TRBV7-9
j_call: TRBJ2-7
cdr3_aa: CASSPTGSTGMGQYF
cdr3_nt: TGTGCCAGCAGTCCCACCGGGTCTACCGGTATGGGGCAGTACTTC

cdr3_length: 15
clone_size: many
d_call: TRBD1
v_call: TRBV12-3/TRBV12-4
j_call: TRBJ2-2
cdr3_aa: CASSYGTGVTGELFF
cdr3_nt: TGTGCCAGCAGCTATGGGACAGGGGTCACCGGGGAGCTGTTTTTT

cdr3_length: 16
clone_size: NA
d_call: NA
v_call: TRBV28
j_call: TRBJ2-3
cdr3_aa: CASSSPSLAEADTQYF
cdr3_nt: TGTGCCAGCAGTTCCCCCTCCCTAGCTGAAGCGGATACGCAGTATTTT

cdr3_length: 13
clone_size: NA
d_call: NA
v_call: TRBV7-6
j_call: TRBJ1-4
cdr3_aa: CASSLRTSEKLFF
cdr3_nt: TGTGCCAGCAGCTTAAGGACGAGCGAAAAACTGTTTTTT

cdr3_length: 13
clone_size: NA
d_call: NA
v_call: TRBV5-1
j_call: TRBJ1-1
cdr3_aa: CASSLGGVTEAFF
cdr3_nt: TGCGCCAGCAGTTTGGGAGGGGTCACTGAAGCTTTCTTT

cdr3_length: 11
clone_size: NA
d_call: NA
v_call: TRBV24-1
j_call: TRBJ2-5
cdr3_aa: CATSVRRTQYF
cdr3_nt: TGTGCCACCAGTGTGAGGAGGACCCAGTACTTC

cdr3_length: 16
clone_size: many
d_call: TRBD2
v_call: TRBV5-1
j_call: TRBJ2-7
cdr3_aa: CASSLGLAGGPAEQYF
cdr3_nt: TGCGCCAGCAGCCTAGGACTAGCGGGAGGGCCGGCAGAGCAGTACTTC

cdr3_length: 14
clone_size: many
d_call: TRBD2
v_call: TRBV7-8
j_call: TRBJ2-5
cdr3_aa: CASSWKGLSETQYF
cdr3_nt: TGTGCCAGCAGCTGGAAGGGACTATCCGAGACCCAGTACTTC

cdr3_length: 14
clone_size: NA
d_call: TRBD1
v_call: TRBV10-3
j_call: TRBJ1-5
cdr3_aa: CAISGDRNDQPQHF
cdr3_nt: TGTGCCATCAGTGGGGACAGGAATGATCAGCCCCAGCATTTT

cdr3_length: 12
clone_size: NA
d_call: NA
v_call: TRBV3-1
j_call: TRBJ1-2
cdr3_aa: CASSHWGAGYTF
cdr3_nt: TGTGCCAGCAGCCATTGGGGGGCCGGCTACACCTTC

cdr3_length: 15
clone_size: NA
d_call: TRBD1
v_call: TRBV5-5
j_call: TRBJ2-7
cdr3_aa: CASSLRTGGFYEQYF
cdr3_nt: TGTGCCAGCAGCTTGAGGACAGGGGGTTTCTACGAGCAGTACTTC

cdr3_length: 13
clone_size: few
d_call: NA
v_call: TRBV7-9
j_call: TRBJ2-4
cdr3_aa: CASSLEAKNIQYF
cdr3_nt: TGTGCCAGCAGCCTCGAGGCCAAAAACATTCAGTACTTC

cdr3_length: 14
clone_size: NA
d_call: NA
v_call: TRBV5-1
j_call: TRBJ1-3
cdr3_aa: CASSSYPGGNTIYF
cdr3_nt: TGCGCCAGCAGTTCGTACCCAGGGGGAAACACCATATATTTT

cdr3_length: 14
clone_size: NA
d_call: TRBD1
v_call: TRBV11-1
j_call: TRBJ2-1
cdr3_aa: CASSHGQGAWEQFF
cdr3_nt: TGTGCCAGCAGCCATGGACAGGGGGCTTGGGAGCAGTTCTTC

cdr3_length: 16
clone_size: NA
d_call: NA
v_call: TRBV24-1
j_call: TRBJ2-2
cdr3_aa: CATSDSTGRDTGELFF
cdr3_nt: TGTGCCACCAGTGATTCTACAGGGAGAGACACCGGGGAGCTGTTTTTT

cdr3_length: 12
clone_size: NA
d_call: NA
v_call: TRBV3-1
j_call: TRBJ1-1
cdr3_aa: CASSQEGSEAFF
cdr3_nt: TGTGCCAGCAGCCAAGAGGGCAGTGAAGCTTTCTTT

cdr3_length: 12
clone_size: once
d_call: NA
v_call: TRBV7-8
j_call: TRBJ1-4
cdr3_aa: CASSLTGEKLFF
cdr3_nt: TGTGCCAGCAGCCTTACAGGGGAAAAACTGTTTTTT

cdr3_length: 14
clone_size: many
d_call: NA
v_call: TRBV5-1
j_call: TRBJ2-3
cdr3_aa: CASSKAAFTDTQYF
cdr3_nt: TGCGCCAGCAGCAAGGCGGCCTTCACAGATACGCAGTATTTT

cdr3_length: 14
clone_size: few
d_call: NA
v_call: TRBV28
j_call: TRBJ2-5
cdr3_aa: CASRTDKYQETQYF
cdr3_nt: TGTGCCAGCAGAACCGACAAGTACCAAGAGACCCAGTACTTC

cdr3_length: 18
clone_size: NA
d_call: TRBD2
v_call: TRBV3-1
j_call: TRBJ2-1
cdr3_aa: CASSPDFPLAGGSGEQFF
cdr3_nt: TGTGCCAGCAGCCCCGACTTTCCTCTAGCGGGAGGATCTGGTGAGCAGTTCTTC

cdr3_length: 17
clone_size: many
d_call: TRBD2
v_call: TRBV4-2
j_call: TRBJ2-1
cdr3_aa: CASSQDGTSGAINEQFF
cdr3_nt: TGTGCCAGCAGCCAAGATGGGACTAGCGGAGCCATCAATGAGCAGTTCTTC

cdr3_length: 15
clone_size: few
d_call: NA
v_call: TRBV15
j_call: TRBJ2-5
cdr3_aa: CATGAGSGLQETQYF
cdr3_nt: TGTGCCACCGGGGCGGGGAGCGGGCTCCAAGAGACCCAGTACTTC

cdr3_length: 16
clone_size: NA
d_call: TRBD1
v_call: TRBV5-1
j_call: TRBJ2-1
cdr3_aa: CASSPGTGPPYNEQFF
cdr3_nt: TGCGCCAGCAGCCCCGGGACAGGGCCCCCCTACAATGAGCAGTTCTTC

cdr3_length: 12
clone_size: NA
d_call: TRBD1
v_call: TRBV12-3/TRBV12-4
j_call: TRBJ1-1
cdr3_aa: CASAPDRREAFF
cdr3_nt: TGTGCCAGCGCACCGGACAGGCGGGAAGCTTTCTTT

cdr3_length: 13
clone_size: NA
d_call: NA
v_call: TRBV29-1
j_call: TRBJ2-3
cdr3_aa: CSVGHRGTDTQYF
cdr3_nt: TGCAGCGTGGGGCACAGGGGCACAGATACGCAGTATTTT

cdr3_length: 15
clone_size: NA
d_call: NA
v_call: TRBV10-3
j_call: TRBJ2-7
cdr3_aa: CAISESRGGFYEQYF
cdr3_nt: TGTGCCATCAGTGAGTCGCGGGGAGGTTTCTACGAGCAGTACTTC

cdr3_length: 16
clone_size: few
d_call: TRBD2
v_call: TRBV11-2
j_call: TRBJ2-1
cdr3_aa: CASSLVPGRALGEQFF
cdr3_nt: TGTGCCAGCAGCTTAGTTCCCGGGAGGGCCCTAGGTGAGCAGTTCTTC

cdr3_length: 13
clone_size: NA
d_call: NA
v_call: TRBV20-1
j_call: TRBJ1-5
cdr3_aa: CSAHSDSNQPQHF
cdr3_nt: TGCAGTGCTCACAGTGATAGCAATCAGCCCCAGCATTTT

cdr3_length: 13
clone_size: many
d_call: NA
v_call: TRBV12-3/TRBV12-4
j_call: TRBJ1-5
cdr3_aa: CASTQDRIQPQHF
cdr3_nt: TGTGCCAGCACCCAAGACAGGATTCAGCCCCAGCATTTT

cdr3_length: 15
clone_size: NA
d_call: NA
v_call: TRBV7-2
j_call: TRBJ2-1
cdr3_aa: CASSGGLGKNNEQFF
cdr3_nt: TGTGCCAGCAGCGGGGGTTTGGGGAAAAACAATGAGCAGTTCTTC

cdr3_length: 15
clone_size: NA
d_call: NA
v_call: TRBV12-3/TRBV12-4
j_call: TRBJ2-5
cdr3_aa: CASSLAGALRETQYF
cdr3_nt: TGTGCCAGCAGTTTAGCGGGGGCGCTTAGGGAGACCCAGTACTTC

cdr3_length: 11
clone_size: NA
d_call: NA
v_call: TRBV20-1
j_call: TRBJ1-6
cdr3_aa: CSARDFTGPFF
cdr3_nt: TGCAGTGCTAGAGACTTTACCGGGCCGTTCTTT

cdr3_length: 13
clone_size: NA
d_call: NA
v_call: TRBV10-3
j_call: TRBJ2-7
cdr3_aa: CAISDRKDYEQYF
cdr3_nt: TGTGCCATCAGTGACCGAAAGGACTACGAGCAGTACTTC

cdr3_length: 16
clone_size: NA
d_call: NA
v_call: TRBV6-1
j_call: TRBJ2-7
cdr3_aa: CASSISGDLLLYEQYF
cdr3_nt: TGTGCCAGCAGCATCTCGGGGGATCTCCTCCTCTACGAGCAGTACTTC

cdr3_length: 11
clone_size: NA
d_call: NA
v_call: TRBV29-1
j_call: TRBJ1-2
cdr3_aa: CSVASGYGYTF
cdr3_nt: TGCAGCGTTGCATCAGGGTATGGCTACACCTTC

cdr3_length: 15
clone_size: NA
d_call: TRBD1
v_call: TRBV4-2
j_call: TRBJ1-2
cdr3_aa: CASSPQGALIDGYTF
cdr3_nt: TGTGCCAGCAGCCCGCAGGGGGCACTTATAGATGGCTACACCTTC

cdr3_length: 14
clone_size: many
d_call: TRBD1
v_call: TRBV7-3
j_call: TRBJ1-1
cdr3_aa: CASSSTGGDTEAFF
cdr3_nt: TGTGCCAGCAGCTCGACAGGGGGCGACACTGAAGCTTTCTTT

cdr3_length: 14
clone_size: few
d_call: TRBD1
v_call: TRBV9
j_call: TRBJ1-2
cdr3_aa: CASSPDRGRLGYTF
cdr3_nt: TGTGCCAGCAGCCCAGACAGGGGGCGGTTAGGCTACACCTTC

cdr3_length: 14
clone_size: NA
d_call: NA
v_call: TRBV5-1
j_call: TRBJ2-3
cdr3_aa: CASSLETPWDTQYF
cdr3_nt: TGCGCCAGCAGCTTGGAGACACCCTGGGATACGCAGTATTTT

cdr3_length: 13
clone_size: once
d_call: NA
v_call: TRBV29-1
j_call: TRBJ1-1
cdr3_aa: CSVGQGGSTEAFF
cdr3_nt: TGCAGCGTTGGCCAGGGAGGGAGCACTGAAGCTTTCTTT

cdr3_length: 17
clone_size: NA
d_call: TRBD2
v_call: TRBV12-3/TRBV12-4
j_call: TRBJ2-5
cdr3_aa: CASSSAGASGMSETQYF
cdr3_nt: TGTGCCAGCAGCAGTGCCGGGGCTAGCGGGATGTCTGAGACCCAGTACTTC

cdr3_length: 13
clone_size: few
d_call: NA
v_call: TRBV20-1
j_call: TRBJ1-4
cdr3_aa: CSAASGVDEKLFF
cdr3_nt: TGCAGTGCAGCCTCGGGGGTAGATGAAAAACTGTTTTTT

cdr3_length: 15
clone_size: NA
d_call: TRBD1
v_call: TRBV25-1
j_call: TRBJ2-7
cdr3_aa: CASSVFGTGIGEQYF
cdr3_nt: TGTGCCAGCAGTGTATTTGGGACAGGCATTGGCGAGCAGTACTTC

cdr3_length: 11
clone_size: NA
d_call: NA
v_call: TRBV20-1
j_call: TRBJ2-7
cdr3_aa: CSARDVGEQYF
cdr3_nt: TGCAGTGCCAGGGACGTGGGCGAGCAGTACTTC

cdr3_length: 12
clone_size: many
d_call: NA
v_call: TRBV20-1
j_call: TRBJ2-5
cdr3_aa: CSARRGKETQYF
cdr3_nt: TGCAGTGCCCGAAGGGGGAAAGAGACCCAGTACTTC

cdr3_length: 17
clone_size: NA
d_call: NA
v_call: TRBV7-2
j_call: TRBJ2-3
cdr3_aa: CASSLGASGSGTDTQYF
cdr3_nt: TGTGCCAGCAGCTTAGGGGCATCGGGGTCTGGCACAGATACGCAGTATTTT

cdr3_length: 16
clone_size: NA
d_call: TRBD2
v_call: TRBV6-5
j_call: TRBJ2-1
cdr3_aa: CASSYGGGGAYPEQFF
cdr3_nt: TGTGCCAGCAGTTACGGCGGCGGGGGGGCCTATCCTGAGCAGTTCTTC